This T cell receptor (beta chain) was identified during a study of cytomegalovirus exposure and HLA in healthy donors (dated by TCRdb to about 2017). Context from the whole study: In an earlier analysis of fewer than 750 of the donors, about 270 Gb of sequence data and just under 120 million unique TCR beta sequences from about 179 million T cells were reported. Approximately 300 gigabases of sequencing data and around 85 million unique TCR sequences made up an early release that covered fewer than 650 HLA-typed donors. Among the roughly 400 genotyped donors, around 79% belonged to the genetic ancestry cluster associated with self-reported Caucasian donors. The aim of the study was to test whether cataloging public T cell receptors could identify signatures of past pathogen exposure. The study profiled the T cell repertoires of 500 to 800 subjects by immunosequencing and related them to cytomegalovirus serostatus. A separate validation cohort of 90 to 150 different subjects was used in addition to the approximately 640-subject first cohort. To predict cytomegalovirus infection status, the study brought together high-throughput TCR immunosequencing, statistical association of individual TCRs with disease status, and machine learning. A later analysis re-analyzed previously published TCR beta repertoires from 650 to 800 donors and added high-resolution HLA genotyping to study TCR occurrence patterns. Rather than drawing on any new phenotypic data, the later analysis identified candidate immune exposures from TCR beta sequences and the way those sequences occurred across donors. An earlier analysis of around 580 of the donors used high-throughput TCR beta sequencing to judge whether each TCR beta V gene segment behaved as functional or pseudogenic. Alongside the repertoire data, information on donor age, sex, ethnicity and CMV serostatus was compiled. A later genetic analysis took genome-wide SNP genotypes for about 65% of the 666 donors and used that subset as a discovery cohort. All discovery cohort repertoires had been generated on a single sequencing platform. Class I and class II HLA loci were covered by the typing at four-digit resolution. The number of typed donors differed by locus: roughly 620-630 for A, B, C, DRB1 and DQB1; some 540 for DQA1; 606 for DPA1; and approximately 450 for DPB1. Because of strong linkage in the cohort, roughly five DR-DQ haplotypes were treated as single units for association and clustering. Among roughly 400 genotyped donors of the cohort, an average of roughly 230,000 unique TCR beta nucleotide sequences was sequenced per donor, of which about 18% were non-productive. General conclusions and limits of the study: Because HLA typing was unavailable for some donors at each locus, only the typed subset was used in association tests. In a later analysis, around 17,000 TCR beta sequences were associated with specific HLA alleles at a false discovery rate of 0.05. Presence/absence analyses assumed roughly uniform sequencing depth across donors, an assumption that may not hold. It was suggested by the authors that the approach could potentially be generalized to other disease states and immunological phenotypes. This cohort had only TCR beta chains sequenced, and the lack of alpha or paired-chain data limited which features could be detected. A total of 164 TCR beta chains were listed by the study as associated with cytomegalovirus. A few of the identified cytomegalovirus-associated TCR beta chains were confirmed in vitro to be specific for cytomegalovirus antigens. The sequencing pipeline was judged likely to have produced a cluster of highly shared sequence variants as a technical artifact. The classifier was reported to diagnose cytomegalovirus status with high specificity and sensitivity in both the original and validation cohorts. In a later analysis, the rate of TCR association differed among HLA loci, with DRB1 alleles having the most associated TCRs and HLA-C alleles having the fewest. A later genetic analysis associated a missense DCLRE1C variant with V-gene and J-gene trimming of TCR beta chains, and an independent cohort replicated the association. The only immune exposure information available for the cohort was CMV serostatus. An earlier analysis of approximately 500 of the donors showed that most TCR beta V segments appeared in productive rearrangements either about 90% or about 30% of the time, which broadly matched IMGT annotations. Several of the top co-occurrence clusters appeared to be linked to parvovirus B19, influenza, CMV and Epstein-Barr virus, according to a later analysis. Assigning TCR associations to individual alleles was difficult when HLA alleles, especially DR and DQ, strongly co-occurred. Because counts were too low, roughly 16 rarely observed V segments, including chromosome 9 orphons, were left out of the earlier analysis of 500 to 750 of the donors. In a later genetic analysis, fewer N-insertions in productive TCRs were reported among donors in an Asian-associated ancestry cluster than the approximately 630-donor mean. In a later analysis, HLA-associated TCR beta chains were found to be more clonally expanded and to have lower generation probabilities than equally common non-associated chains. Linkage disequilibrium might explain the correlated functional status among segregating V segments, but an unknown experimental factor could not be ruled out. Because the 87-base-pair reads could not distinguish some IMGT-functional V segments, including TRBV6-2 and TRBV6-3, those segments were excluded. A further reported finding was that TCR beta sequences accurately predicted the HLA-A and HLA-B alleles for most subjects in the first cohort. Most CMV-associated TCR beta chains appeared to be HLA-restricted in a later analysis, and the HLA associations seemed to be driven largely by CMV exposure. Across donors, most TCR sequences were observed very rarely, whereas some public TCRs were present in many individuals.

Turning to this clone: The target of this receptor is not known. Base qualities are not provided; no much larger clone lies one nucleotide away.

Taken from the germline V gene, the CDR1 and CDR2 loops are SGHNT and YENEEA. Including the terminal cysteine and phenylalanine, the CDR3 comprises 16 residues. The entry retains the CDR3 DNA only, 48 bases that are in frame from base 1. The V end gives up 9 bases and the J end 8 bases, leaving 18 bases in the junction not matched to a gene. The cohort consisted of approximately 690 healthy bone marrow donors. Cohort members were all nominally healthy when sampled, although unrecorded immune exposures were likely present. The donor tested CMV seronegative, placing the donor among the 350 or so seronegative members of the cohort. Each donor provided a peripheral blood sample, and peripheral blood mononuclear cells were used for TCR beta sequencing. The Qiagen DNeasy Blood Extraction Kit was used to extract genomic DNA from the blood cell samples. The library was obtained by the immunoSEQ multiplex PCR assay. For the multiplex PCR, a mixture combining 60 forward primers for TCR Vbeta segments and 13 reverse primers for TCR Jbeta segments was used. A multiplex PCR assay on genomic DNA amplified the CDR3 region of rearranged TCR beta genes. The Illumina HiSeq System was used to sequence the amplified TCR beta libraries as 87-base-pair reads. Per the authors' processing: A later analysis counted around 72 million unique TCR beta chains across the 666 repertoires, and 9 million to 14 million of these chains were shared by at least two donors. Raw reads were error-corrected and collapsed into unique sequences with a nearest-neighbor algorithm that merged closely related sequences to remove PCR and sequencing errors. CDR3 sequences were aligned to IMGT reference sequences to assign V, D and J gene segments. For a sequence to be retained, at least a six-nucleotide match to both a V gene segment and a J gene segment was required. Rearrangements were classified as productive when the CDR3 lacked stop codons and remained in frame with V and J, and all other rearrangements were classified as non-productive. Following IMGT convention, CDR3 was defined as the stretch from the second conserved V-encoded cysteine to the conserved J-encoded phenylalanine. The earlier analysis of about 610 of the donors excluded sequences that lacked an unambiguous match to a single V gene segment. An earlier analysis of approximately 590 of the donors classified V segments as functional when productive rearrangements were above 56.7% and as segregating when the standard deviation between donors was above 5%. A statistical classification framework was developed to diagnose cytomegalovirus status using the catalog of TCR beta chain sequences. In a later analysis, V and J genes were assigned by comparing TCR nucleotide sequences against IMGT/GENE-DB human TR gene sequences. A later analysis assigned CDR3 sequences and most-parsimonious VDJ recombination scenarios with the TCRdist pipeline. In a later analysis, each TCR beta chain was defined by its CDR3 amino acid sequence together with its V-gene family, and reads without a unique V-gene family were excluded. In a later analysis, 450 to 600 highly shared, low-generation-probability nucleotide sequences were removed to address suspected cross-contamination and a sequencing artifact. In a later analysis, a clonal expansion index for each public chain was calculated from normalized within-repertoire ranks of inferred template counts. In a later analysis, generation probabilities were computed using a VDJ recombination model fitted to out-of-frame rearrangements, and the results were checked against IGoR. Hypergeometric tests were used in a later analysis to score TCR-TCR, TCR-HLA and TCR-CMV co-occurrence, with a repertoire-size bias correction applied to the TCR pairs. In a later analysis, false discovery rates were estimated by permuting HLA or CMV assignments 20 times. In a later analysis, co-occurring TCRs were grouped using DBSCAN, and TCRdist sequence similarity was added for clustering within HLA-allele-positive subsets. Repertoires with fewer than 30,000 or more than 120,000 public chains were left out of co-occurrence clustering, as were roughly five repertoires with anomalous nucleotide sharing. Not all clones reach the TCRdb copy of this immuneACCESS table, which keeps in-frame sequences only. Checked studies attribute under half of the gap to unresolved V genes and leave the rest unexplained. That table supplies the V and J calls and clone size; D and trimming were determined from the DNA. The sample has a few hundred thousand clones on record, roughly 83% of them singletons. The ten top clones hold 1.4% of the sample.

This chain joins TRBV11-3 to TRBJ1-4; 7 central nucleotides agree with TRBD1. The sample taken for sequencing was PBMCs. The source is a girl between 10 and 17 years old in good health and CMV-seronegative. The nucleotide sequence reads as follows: TGTGCCAGATCGAATCGACAGGGCGACGCGAGAGAAAAACTGTTTTTT. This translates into CARSNRQGDAREKLFF.